The 14 T cell receptor beta chains below come from one sample, sequenced in a study of blood T cells in healthy people across ages. Using a J-beta primer mix together with a sample-barcoded 5' primer, a second PCR was run for roughly 6 to 12 cycles. TCRdb itself ran the 5' RACE reads through MiXCR, one entry per CDR3 protein. The sample records hundreds of thousands of distinct CDR3 sequences, more than 20% being singletons. Sequenced: blood. The receptors were sampled from a man between 65 and 85 years old in good health.

The genes are TRBV11-3 and TRBJ2-2, with 10 bases that match TRBD2. This CDR3 region has 17 residues. The germline V gene has CDR1 SGHNT and CDR2 YENEEA. With 1 base clipped from V and 1 base from J, the junction kept 3 bases outside the gene matches. CDR3 region: CASSLGSGRMNTGELFF. CDR3 nucleotides: TGTGCCAGCAGCTTAGGTAGCGGGAGGATGAACACCGGGGAGCTGTTTTTT. The variable domain in full, with the rest retrieved from reference TRBV11-3 and TRBJ2-2, is EAGVVQSPRYKIIEKKQPVAFWCNPISGHNTLYWYLQNLGQGPELLIRYENEEAVDDSQLPKDRFSAERLKGVDSTLKIQPAELGDSAVYLCASSLGSGRMNTGELFFGEGSRLTVL.

Only a few counts were recorded for this clonotype. This chain links TRBV28 with TRBJ2-7; 8 bases map to TRBD1. The germline V gene encodes CDR1 MDHEN and CDR2 SYDVKM. Trimming took 10 bases from V and 2 from J; bases not matched to a gene: 7. The CDR3 spans 13 residues. The CDR3 DNA is TGTGCCATTTCGACAGGGGTCCCCTACGAGCAGTACTTC. Amino acid sequence: CAISTGVPYEQYF. Full variable domain (rest looked up from reference TRBV28 and TRBJ2-7): DVKVTQSSRYLVKRTGEKVFLECVQDMDHENMFWYRQDPGLGLRLIYFSYDVKMKEKGDIPEGYSVSREKKERFSLILESASTNQTSMYLCAISTGVPYEQYFGPGTRLTVT.

In its sample, this clonotype was seen many times. CDR3 coding DNA: TGCAGTGCTACCTTAGCGGGAAGAGAGACCCAGTACTTC. Translating it yields CSATLAGRETQYF. The chain combines TRBV20-1 with TRBJ2-5; 8 nucleotides match TRBD2. This CDR3 spans 13 amino acids. The V segment lost 4 bases and the J segment 4 bases; nucleotides outside the gene matches: 5. Germline CDR1 is DFQATT and CDR2 is SNEGSKA (reference sequence).

V gene TRBV12-3 or TRBV12-4 combines with J gene TRBJ1-1; TRBD1 might be the D (5 bases). V shed 8 bases and J shed 2 bases, with 12 bases lying between them. This CDR3 contains 13 residues. CDR3 protein: CASQNQGNTEAFF. The CDR3 nucleotides read TGTGCCAGCCAAAACCAGGGCAACACTGAAGCTTTCTTT.

J is TRBJ1-5 and V is TRBV6-2 or TRBV6-3, with 7 nucleotides matching TRBD1. Losses at the gene ends were 6 bases for V and 0 bases for J; bases not matched to a gene: 2. Germline CDR1 MNHEY, CDR2 SVGEGT. The length of the CDR3 is 14 residues. The CDR3 here is CASRGQFSNQPQHF. CDR3 sequence (DNA): TGTGCCAGCAGGGGACAGTTTAGCAATCAGCCCCAGCATTTT.

This clonotype has ten or more counts. The chain joins TRBV6-5 to TRBJ1-2; D is unresolved. Looked up from germline, CDR1 is MNHEY and CDR2 is SVGAGI. V was cut by 2 bases and J by 6 bases, with 13 bases left in between. The CDR3 length is 14 residues. CDR3 region: CASSYQGGSDGYTF. CDR3 coding DNA: TGTGCCAGCAGTTACCAAGGCGGGAGTGATGGCTACACCTTC.

By share of the sample, this clonotype is large (0.1 to 1%). CDR3 coding DNA: TGTGCCAGCAGCCGGGAGACGGGAGCTTGGAATGAGCAGTTCTTC. Translated, it gives CASSRETGAWNEQFF. The gene calls are TRBV7-9 and TRBJ2-1; D possibly corresponds to TRBD2 (6 bases). V was trimmed by 5 bases and J by 7 bases, leaving 18 bases between them. The CDR3 runs to 15 residues. Germline V gene data show CDR1 as SEHNR and CDR2 as FQNEAQ (reference sequence).

This clonotype was picked up a small number of times. This chain connects TRBV19 to TRBJ2-5, with TRBD1 matching 8 bases. V trimming: 5 bases; J trimming: 1 base; junction bases outside the gene matches: 6. CDR3 size: 15 residues. The germline gives CDR1 LNHDA, CDR2 SQIVND (reference sequence). The CDR3 sequence is CASSRRDRTQETQYF. CDR3 DNA: TGTGCCAGTAGTCGCCGGGACAGGACCCAAGAGACCCAGTACTTC.

This clonotype was seen only a few times. This chain uses TRBV6-4 with TRBJ2-6; 11 bases map to TRBD2. This CDR3 is built from 19 residues. The germline V gene has CDR1 MRHNA and CDR2 SNTAGT. The V segment lost 3 bases and the J segment 2 bases; nucleotides outside the gene matches: 9. The CDR3 loop is CASSESLLAGAPGANVLTF. Here the CDR3 DNA reads TGTGCCAGCAGTGAATCCCTACTAGCGGGAGCCCCTGGGGCCAACGTCCTGACTTTC.

This clonotype was seen a few times. CDR3 DNA sequence: TGTGCCAGCATCCCGGGGGTAGTCAGGGGCAATGAGCAGTTCTTC. Translation: CASIPGVVRGNEQFF. The chain uses TRBV2 and TRBJ2-1; the D gene could be TRBD1 or TRBD2 (6 bases each). Between the trimmed V and J ends, which lost 7 bases and 6 bases, there was a span of 19 bases. The germline gives CDR1 SNHLY, CDR2 FYNNEI. The CDR3 spans 15 residues.

V and J are TRBV24-1 and TRBJ2-1; 9 nucleotides match TRBD2. Germline V lookup: CDR1 KGHDR, CDR2 SFDVKD. V shed 7 bases, J shed 5 bases, and the junction held 11 bases outside the gene matches. The CDR3 consists of 16 residues. CDR3 amino acids: CATSSSGTSTNNEQFF. CDR3 bases: TGTGCCACCAGCTCCTCCGGGACTAGCACTAACAATGAGCAGTTCTTC.

This clonotype has at least ten counts. The chain combines TRBV18 with TRBJ2-2, with TRBD1 matching 8 bases. Germline V CDR1 and CDR2: KGHSH, LQKENI. The CDR3 runs 16 residues. The trim removed 3 bases at V and 2 bases at J, leaving 5 bases unmatched. CDR3 sequence (DNA): TGTGCCAGCTCACCCGGAGGACAGGGAAACACCGGGGAGCTGTTTTTT. Translated, it gives CASSPGGQGNTGELFF.

The chain joins TRBV7-8 to TRBJ2-7; D perhaps matches TRBD2 (5 bases). Between the trimmed V and J ends, which lost 1 base and 3 bases, there was a span of 13 bases. Germline V CDR1 and CDR2: SGHVS, FQNEAQ. This CDR3 is built from 15 residues. The CDR3 bases are TGTGCCAGCAGCTTAGACCGGGGAATTGGCTACGAGCAGTACTTC. Its translation is CASSLDRGIGYEQYF.

The chain recombines TRBV15 with TRBJ2-1; D is possibly TRBD2 (5 bases). Germline CDR1 LNHNV, CDR2 YYDKDF (reference sequence). The CDR3 is made up of 14 amino acids. The V gene lost 9 bases and the J gene lost 6 bases, with 18 bases spanning the gap. CDR3 sequence: CATASTALRNEQFF. CDR3 in DNA: TGTGCCACGGCTAGCACAGCGCTACGCAATGAGCAGTTCTTC. Drawing the rest from reference TRBV15 and TRBJ2-1, the complete variable domain is DAMVIQNPRYQVTQFGKPVTLSCSQTLNHNVMYWYQQKSSQAPKLLFHYYDKDFNNEADTPDNFQSRRPNTSFCFLDIRSPGLGDTAMYLCATASTALRNEQFFGPGTRLTVL.